This T cell receptor (beta chain) is drawn from a study of beta chain features in type 1 diabetes. Study in general: Researchers looked at 107,917,701 sorted cells across all samples. Study-level results: Moderate yet significant TCRB CDR3 shortening was seen in Type 1 diabetes patients in all four CD4+ subsets. Since sequencing was performed on cDNA, cells with high TCR expression could be over-represented.

Sequenced material consisted of expressed TCRB transcripts (all of the isolated RNA was reverse transcribed). Several million reads on average were seen across naive, central memory and regulatory T cell samples. The protocol was immunoSEQ multiplex PCR, while the TCRdb copy is restricted to in-frame clones and leaves out a portion. The sample lists 200,000 to 250,000 clones, more than 15% seen once, with approximately 0.081% in the top ten. In all sorted populations, purity surpassed 95%. Germline CDR1 is MGHRA and CDR2 is YSYEKL. The CDR3 covers 18 residues. The J segment lost 3 bases and the V segment lost 1 base, leaving 12 bases of the junction unmatched. For this clone: What it binds is not known.

Sequenced material: naive CD4+ T cells from blood. The J gene is TRBJ2-7, the V gene TRBV4-1, with 10 bases that match TRBD2. This TCR derives from a man aged 25 to 45 with type 1 diabetes. Here the CDR3 reads CASSQVLAGGRRVYEQYF. CDR3 in DNA: TGCGCCAGCAGCCAAGTCTTAGCGGGAGGACGCAGGGTCTACGAGCAGTACTTC.